Listed below are T cell receptor beta chains from one sample, sequenced in a study of blood T cell repertoires in COVID-19. TCRdb keeps only in-frame clones here, not all; method: immunoSEQ multiplex PCR. The repertoire holds 200,000 to 250,000 clones, with about four fifths as singletons. The sample was PBMCs or T cells enriched from blood (not recorded which). These receptors were collected from a woman between 50 and 59 years old who had been exposed to COVID-19. Each CDR3 is given with its conserved first and last residue. The D gene is left open where the match is weak. Where a row states a size, it is once, few, many or the class of an expanded clone; other rows omit it.

.	TRBJ1-2	TRBD1	TRBV3-1/TRBV3-2	TGTGCCAGCAGCCAAGATCCGCGCCGGGACAGGAACTATGGCTACACCTTC	CASSQDPRRDRNYGYTF
.	TRBJ2-7	.	TRBV2	TGTGCCAGCACACCGGGGGGCCCTCCCTACGAGCAGTACTTC	CASTPGGPPYEQYF
.	TRBJ1-2	.	TRBV6-2/TRBV6-3	TGTGCCAGCAGTAACGGTGCCTATGGCTACACCTTC	CASSNGAYGYTF
.	TRBJ1-6	.	TRBV5-1	TGCGCCAGCAGCTTGGGTAGCTCCTATAATTCACCCCTCCACTTT	CASSLGSSYNSPLHF
.	TRBJ2-2	TRBD1	TRBV27	TGTGCCAGCAGTGGGACAGGGGTAGCCGGGGAGCTGTTTTTT	CASSGTGVAGELFF
.	TRBJ1-2	.	TRBV6-2/TRBV6-3	TGTGCCAGCAGTGTTAGCGGGGACTATGGCTACACCTTC	CASSVSGDYGYTF
.	TRBJ1-1	.	TRBV2	TGTGCCAGCAGTAAGGAGGGGCGAGACACTGAAGCTTTCTTT	CASSKEGRDTEAFF
once	TRBJ1-2	.	TRBV5-5	TGTGCCAGCAGCTCGGAGCGGGGTGGATATGGCTACACCTTC	CASSSERGGYGYTF
.	TRBJ1-2	.	TRBV7-2	TGTGCCAGCAGCTTAATCGGACAGCTAGGCGGCTACACCTTC	CASSLIGQLGGYTF
.	TRBJ2-7	.	TRBV5-1	TGCGCCAGCAGCCCCTTTGGTGGAGGCCCGAAGTCCTACGAGCAGTACTTC	CASSPFGGGPKSYEQYF
.	TRBJ1-1	TRBD1	TRBV30	TGTGCCTGGAGTGTAGGCAGCAGGGGGACTGAAGCTTTCTTT	CAWSVGSRGTEAFF
.	TRBJ2-3	.	TRBV29-1	TGCAGCGTTGTAAACAGGCAGGGTTCGGATACGCAGTATTTT	CSVVNRQGSDTQYF
.	TRBJ2-3	TRBD2	TRBV4-3	TGCGCCAGCAGCCAAGGGGGACTAGCGGGGGGATACACAGATACGCAGTATTTT	CASSQGGLAGGYTDTQYF
.	TRBJ2-2	TRBD1	TRBV27	TGTGCTCTTGGCGTGGACAGGGAAGGAACCGGGGAGCTGTTTTTT	CALGVDREGTGELFF
.	TRBJ2-3	.	TRBV6-5	TGTGCCAGCAGAGATATGGGGCCTCGCACGGAGTATTTT	CASRDMGPRTEYF
once	TRBJ2-2	TRBD1	TRBV5-1	TGCGCCAGCAGCCAACAGACAGGGGGCAACGGGGAGCTGTTTTTT	CASSQQTGGNGELFF
.	TRBJ2-7	TRBD1	TRBV29-1	TGCAGCGTTGGGTCGGGCAGGGGGTCCTACGAGCAGTACTTC	CSVGSGRGSYEQYF
.	TRBJ2-1	.	TRBV19	TGTGCCAGTAGTTCGGGGGGCCAGTACAATGAGCAGTTCTTC	CASSSGGQYNEQFF
.	TRBJ2-7	.	TRBV27	TGTGCCAGCAGTTTCCTCCTCTCTACCGAGCAGTACTTC	CASSFLLSTEQYF
.	TRBJ2-5	.	TRBV14	TGTGCCAGCAGCCCTGGAGGGACTTCACCTTACCAAGAGACCCAGTACTTC	CASSPGGTSPYQETQYF
.	TRBJ1-2	TRBD1	TRBV29-1	TGCAGCGTCCGCCCCTCCCGGGACAGGGTATCGGGAGGCTACACCTTC	CSVRPSRDRVSGGYTF
few	TRBJ2-5	TRBD2	TRBV9	TGTGCCAGCAGCGTAGCGGGGCTAGCGGGGGGGCAGGAGACCCAGTACTTC	CASSVAGLAGGQETQYF
once	TRBJ2-7	.	TRBV7-9	TGTGCCAGCAGCGGAGAGGGGGGGCCCACCTACGAGCAGTACTTC	CASSGEGGPTYEQYF
.	TRBJ2-1	TRBD1	TRBV6-1	TGTGCCAGCAGTGAAGATTCCGGGACAGGGATCGAAAATGAGCAGTTCTTC	CASSEDSGTGIENEQFF
.	TRBJ1-1	.	TRBV12-3/TRBV12-4	TGTGCCAGCAGTTCACGGGAAGCTTTCTTT	CASSSREAFF
.	TRBJ1-5	TRBD1	TRBV5-5	TGTGCCAGCAGCACCACAGGGGGACGCAATCAGCCCCAGCATTTT	CASSTTGGRNQPQHF
.	TRBJ2-6	TRBD2	TRBV7-2	TGTGCCAGCAGCCTCTCAGCGGGGGCCCCCTCTGGGGCCAACGTCCTGACTTTC	CASSLSAGAPSGANVLTF
once	TRBJ1-1	.	TRBV9	TGTGCCAGCAGCGTAGATGCAGGAACCTCTGAAGCTTTCTTT	CASSVDAGTSEAFF
.	TRBJ1-2	.	TRBV18	TGTGCCAGCTCATTCATACAGGGTTCTAACTATGGCTACACCTTC	CASSFIQGSNYGYTF
.	TRBJ2-3	TRBD2	TRBV6-5	TGTGCCACAAGGACTAGCGGGGGGGCGGATACGCAGTATTTT	CATRTSGGADTQYF
.	TRBJ2-3	.	TRBV2	TGTGCCAGCAGTGCATTCTTAGCGGCTAGCACAGATACGCAGTATTTT	CASSAFLAASTDTQYF
.	TRBJ1-1	.	TRBV2	TGTGCCAGCAGTTCCAGATTTAACACTGAAGCTTTCTTT	CASSSRFNTEAFF
.	TRBJ2-5	.	TRBV1	TGCACCAGCAGCCAAGAACCGAGCGGGGGGGCCGAGACCCAGTACTTC	CTSSQEPSGGAETQYF
.	TRBJ2-7	TRBD1	TRBV28	TGTGCCAGCAGTTCGTATAGACAGGGGTCCTACGAGCAGTACTTC	CASSSYRQGSYEQYF
.	TRBJ1-6	TRBD1	TRBV10-2	TGCGCCAGCAGTGAGTGGGGGACAGGGCTCGGATCACCCCTCCACTTT	CASSEWGTGLGSPLHF
.	TRBJ1-6	.	TRBV9	TGTGCCAGCAGCGACAGCTATTATAATTCACCCCTCCACTTT	CASSDSYYNSPLHF
.	TRBJ2-1	TRBD2	TRBV5-1	TGCGCCAGCAGCTTGGTACTAGCGGGGAGTAATGAGCAGTTCTTC	CASSLVLAGSNEQFF
.	TRBJ1-1	.	TRBV6-5	TGTGCCAGCAGTTACATTGGAGTTGCTTTCTTT	CASSYIGVAFF
.	TRBJ1-2	.	TRBV5-1	TGCGCCAGCAGCTCGGAAGGGGGAGGGAACTATGGCTACACCTTC	CASSSEGGGNYGYTF
.	TRBJ2-7	TRBD2	TRBV29-1	TGCAGCGTCCTACTAGCGGCCTCCTACGAGCAGTACTTC	CSVLLAASYEQYF
.	TRBJ1-4	.	TRBV6-5	TGTGCCAGCAGTAACCCCAGGGCTACGGATGAAAAACTGTTTTTT	CASSNPRATDEKLFF
.	TRBJ1-1	.	TRBV29-1	TGCAGCGTGGTTCAGGGCACGAACACTGAAGCTTTCTTT	CSVVQGTNTEAFF
once	TRBJ2-1	TRBD1	TRBV19	TGTGCCAGCTCCGGTAGGGGGCGACTCAATGAGCAGTTCTTC	CASSGRGRLNEQFF
once	TRBJ1-2	TRBD1	TRBV4-1	TGCGCCAGCAGCCAGGGACAGGCTGCTAACTATGGCTACACCTTC	CASSQGQAANYGYTF
once	TRBJ2-1	.	TRBV9	TGTGCCAGCAGCGTAGATCCTAGCAGCAATGAGCAGTTCTTC	CASSVDPSSNEQFF
.	TRBJ2-1	.	TRBV9	TGTGCCAGCAGCTTTCCCGGGACTTCCCTTCATGAGCAGTTCTTC	CASSFPGTSLHEQFF
.	TRBJ2-7	TRBD2	TRBV18	TGTGCCAGCTCACCTGAAGCGGGGTCCGACGAGCAGTACTTC	CASSPEAGSDEQYF
few	TRBJ2-7	TRBD1	TRBV6-5	TGTGCCACCCGAAGGGCGCAGGGGGCCTACGAGCAGTACTTC	CATRRAQGAYEQYF
.	TRBJ1-1	.	TRBV10-1	TGCGCCAGCAGGAACGGAGGAGACCGGGGGGTAGCTTTCTTT	CASRNGGDRGVAFF